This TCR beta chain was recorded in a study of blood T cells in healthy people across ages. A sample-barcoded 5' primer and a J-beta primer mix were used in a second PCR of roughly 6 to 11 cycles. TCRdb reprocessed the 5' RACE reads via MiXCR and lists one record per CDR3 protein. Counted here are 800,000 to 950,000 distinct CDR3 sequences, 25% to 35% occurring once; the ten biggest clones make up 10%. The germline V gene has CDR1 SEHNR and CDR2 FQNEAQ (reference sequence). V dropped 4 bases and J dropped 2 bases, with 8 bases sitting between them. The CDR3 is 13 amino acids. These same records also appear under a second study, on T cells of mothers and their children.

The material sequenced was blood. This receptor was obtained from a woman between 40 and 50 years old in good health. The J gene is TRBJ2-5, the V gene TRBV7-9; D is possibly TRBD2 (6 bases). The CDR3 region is CASSWRGQETQYF. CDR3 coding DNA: TGTGCCAGCAGCTGGCGGGGACAAGAGACCCAGTACTTC.